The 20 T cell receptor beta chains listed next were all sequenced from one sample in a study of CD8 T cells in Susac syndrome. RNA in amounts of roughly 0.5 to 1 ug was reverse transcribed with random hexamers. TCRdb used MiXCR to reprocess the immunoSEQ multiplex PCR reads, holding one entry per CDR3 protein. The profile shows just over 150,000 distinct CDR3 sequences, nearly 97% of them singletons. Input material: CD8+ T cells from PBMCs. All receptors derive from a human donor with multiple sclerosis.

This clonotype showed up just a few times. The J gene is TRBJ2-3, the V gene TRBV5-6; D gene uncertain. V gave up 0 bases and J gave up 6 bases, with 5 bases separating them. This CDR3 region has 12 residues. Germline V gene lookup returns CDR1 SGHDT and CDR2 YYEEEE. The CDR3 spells CASSLGRDTQYF. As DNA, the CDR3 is TGTGCCAGCAGCTTGGGACGGGATACGCAGTATTTT.

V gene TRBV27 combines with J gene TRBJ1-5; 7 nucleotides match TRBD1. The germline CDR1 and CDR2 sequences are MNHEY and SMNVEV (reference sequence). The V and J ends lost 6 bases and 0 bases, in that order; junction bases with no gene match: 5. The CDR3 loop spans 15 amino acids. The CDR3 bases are TGTGCCAGCAGACAAGGGACAGTTAGCAATCAGCCCCAGCATTTT. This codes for CASRQGTVSNQPQHF.

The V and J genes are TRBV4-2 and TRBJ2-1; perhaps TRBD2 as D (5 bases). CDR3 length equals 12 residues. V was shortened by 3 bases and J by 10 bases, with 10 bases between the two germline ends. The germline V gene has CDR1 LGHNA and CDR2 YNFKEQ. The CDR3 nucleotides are TGTGCCAGCAGCCACCCCGAGGGAGAGCAGTTCTTC. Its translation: CASSHPEGEQFF.

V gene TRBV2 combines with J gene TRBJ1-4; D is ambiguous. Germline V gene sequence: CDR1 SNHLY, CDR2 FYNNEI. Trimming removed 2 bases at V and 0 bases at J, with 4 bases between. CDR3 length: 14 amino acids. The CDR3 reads CASSERATNEKLFF. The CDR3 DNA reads TGTGCCAGCAGTGAAAGGGCAACTAATGAAAAACTGTTTTTT.

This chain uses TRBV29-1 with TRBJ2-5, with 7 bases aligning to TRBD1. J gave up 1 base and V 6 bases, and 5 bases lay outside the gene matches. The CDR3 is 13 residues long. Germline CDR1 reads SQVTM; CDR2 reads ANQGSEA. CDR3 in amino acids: CSVRQGLQETQYF. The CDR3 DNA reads TGCAGCGTGCGACAGGGCCTCCAAGAGACCCAGTACTTC.

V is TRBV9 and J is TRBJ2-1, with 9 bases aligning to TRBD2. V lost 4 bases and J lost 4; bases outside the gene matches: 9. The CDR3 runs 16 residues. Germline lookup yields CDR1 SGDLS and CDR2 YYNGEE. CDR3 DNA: TGTGCCAGCAGCCCACCTAGCGGGGAAGGGTACAATGAGCAGTTCTTC. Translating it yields CASSPPSGEGYNEQFF. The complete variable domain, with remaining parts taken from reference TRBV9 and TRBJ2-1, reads DSGVTQTPKHLITATGQRVTLRCSPRSGDLSVYWYQQSLDQGLQFLIQYYNGEERAKGNILERFSAQQFPDLHSELNLSSLELGDSALYFCASSPPSGEGYNEQFFGPGTRLTVL.

The CDR3 sequence: CASSISGYSYEQYF. The CDR3 coding sequence is TGTGCCAGTAGTATCTCAGGGTACTCCTACGAGCAGTACTTC. J is TRBJ2-7 and V is TRBV19; perhaps TRBD1 as D (5 bases). CDR3 length: 14 residues. With 3 bases removed from V and 0 bases from J, the gap between germline ends came to 9 bases. CDR1 and CDR2 (germline): LNHDA, SQIVND (reference sequence).

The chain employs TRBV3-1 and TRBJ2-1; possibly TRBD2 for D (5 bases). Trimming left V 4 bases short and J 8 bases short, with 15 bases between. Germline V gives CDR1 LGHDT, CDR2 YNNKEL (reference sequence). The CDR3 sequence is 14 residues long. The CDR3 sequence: CASSPTGGGDEQFF. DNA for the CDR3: TGTGCCAGCAGCCCCACTGGTGGAGGCGATGAGCAGTTCTTC.

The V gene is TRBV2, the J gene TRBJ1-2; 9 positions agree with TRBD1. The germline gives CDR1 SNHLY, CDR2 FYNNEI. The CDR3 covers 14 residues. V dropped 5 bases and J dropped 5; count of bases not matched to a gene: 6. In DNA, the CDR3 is TGTGCCAGCAGTAACAGGGGGCAATCTTATGGCTACACCTTC. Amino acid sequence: CASSNRGQSYGYTF.

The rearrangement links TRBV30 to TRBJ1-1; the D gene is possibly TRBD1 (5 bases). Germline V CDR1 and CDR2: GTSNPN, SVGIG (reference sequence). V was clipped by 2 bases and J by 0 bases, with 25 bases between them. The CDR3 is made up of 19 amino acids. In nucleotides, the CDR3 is TGTGCCTGGAGTCTTGTAGGAGCCAGGGACCTTATTTTGAACACTGAAGCTTTCTTT. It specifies CAWSLVGARDLILNTEAFF.

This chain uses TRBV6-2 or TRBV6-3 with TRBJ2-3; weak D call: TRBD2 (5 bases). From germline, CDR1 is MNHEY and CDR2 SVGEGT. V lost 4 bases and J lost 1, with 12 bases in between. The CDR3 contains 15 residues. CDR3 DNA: TGTGCCAGCAGTTCGAGGCCAGCGGGCACAGATACGCAGTATTTT. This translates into CASSSRPAGTDTQYF.

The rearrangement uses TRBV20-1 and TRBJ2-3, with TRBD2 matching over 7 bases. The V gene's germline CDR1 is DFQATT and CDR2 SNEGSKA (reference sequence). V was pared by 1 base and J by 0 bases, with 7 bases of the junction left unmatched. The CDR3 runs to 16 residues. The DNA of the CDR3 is TGCAGTGCTAGAGTTCCTGCTAGCGGTAGCACAGATACGCAGTATTTT. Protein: CSARVPASGSTDTQYF.

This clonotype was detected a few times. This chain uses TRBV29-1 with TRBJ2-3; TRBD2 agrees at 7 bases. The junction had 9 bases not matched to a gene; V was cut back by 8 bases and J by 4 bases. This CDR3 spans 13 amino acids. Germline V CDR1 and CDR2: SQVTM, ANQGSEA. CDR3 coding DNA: TGCAGCATCGGGGGGATAAGGGCAGATACGCAGTATTTT. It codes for CSIGGIRADTQYF.

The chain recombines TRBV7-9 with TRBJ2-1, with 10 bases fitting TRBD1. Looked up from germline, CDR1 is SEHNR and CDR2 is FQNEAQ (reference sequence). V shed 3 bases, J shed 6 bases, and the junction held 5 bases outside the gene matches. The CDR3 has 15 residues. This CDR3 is CASSFRDRGTNEQFF. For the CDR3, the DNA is TGTGCCAGCAGCTTCCGGGACAGGGGAACCAATGAGCAGTTCTTC.

Written as DNA, the CDR3 is TGTGCCAGTAGCGATGGGGGCCCCCAGGGGCGCCCCCTTAGCTACTATGGCTACACCTTC. Encoded protein: CASSDGGPQGRPLSYYGYTF. The chain carries TRBV19 and TRBJ1-2; TRBD1 might be the D (6 bases). Germline CDR1 and CDR2: LNHDA and SQIVND (reference sequence). The CDR3 consists of 20 residues. V dropped 6 bases and J dropped 3 bases, with 32 bases sitting between them. Full variable domain (missing parts from reference TRBV19 and TRBJ1-2): DGGITQSPKYLFRKEGQNVTLSCEQNLNHDAMYWYRQDPGQGLRLIYYSQIVNDFQKGDIAEGYSVSREKKESFPLTVTSAQKNPTAFYLCASSDGGPQGRPLSYYGYTFGSGTRLTVV.

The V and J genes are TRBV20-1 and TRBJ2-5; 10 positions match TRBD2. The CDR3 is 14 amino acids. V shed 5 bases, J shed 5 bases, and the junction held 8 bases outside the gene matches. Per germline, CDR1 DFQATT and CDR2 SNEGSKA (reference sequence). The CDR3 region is CSAPSGGLRETQYF. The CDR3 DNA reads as TGCAGTGCTCCTAGCGGGGGCCTTAGGGAGACCCAGTACTTC.

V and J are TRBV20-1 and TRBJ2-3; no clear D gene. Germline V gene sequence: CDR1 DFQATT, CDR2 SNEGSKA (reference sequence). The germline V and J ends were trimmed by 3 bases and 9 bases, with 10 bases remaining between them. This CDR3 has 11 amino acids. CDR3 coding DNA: TGCAGTGCTAGTGATATGGGAACGCAGTATTTT. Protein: CSASDMGTQYF.

CDR3 coding DNA: TGCAGTGCTGCCCGGGACCCCCAAGAGACCCAGTACTTC. Translation: CSAARDPQETQYF. This chain joins TRBV20-1 and TRBJ2-5, with D tentatively TRBD1 or TRBD2 (5 bases each). CDR1 DFQATT and CDR2 SNEGSKA come from the germline V gene (reference sequence). The CDR3 consists of 13 residues. Trimming pared 5 bases from V and 1 base from J, leaving 11 bases between.

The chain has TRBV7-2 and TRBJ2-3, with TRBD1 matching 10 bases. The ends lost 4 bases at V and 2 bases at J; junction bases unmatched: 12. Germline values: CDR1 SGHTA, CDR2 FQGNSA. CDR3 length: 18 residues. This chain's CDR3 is CASSSFQRTGGFTDTQYF. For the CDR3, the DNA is TGTGCCAGCAGCTCATTCCAGCGGACAGGGGGTTTCACAGATACGCAGTATTTT.

CDR3 residues: CASSIGSMSEQFF. CDR3 nucleotide sequence: TGTGCCAGTAGTATAGGGAGTATGTCTGAGCAGTTCTTC. This chain links TRBV19 with TRBJ2-1; D unresolved. Germline V gene lookup returns CDR1 LNHDA and CDR2 SQIVND (reference sequence). There are 13 residues in the CDR3. The V and J ends lost 1 base and 9 bases respectively, with 10 bases between them.